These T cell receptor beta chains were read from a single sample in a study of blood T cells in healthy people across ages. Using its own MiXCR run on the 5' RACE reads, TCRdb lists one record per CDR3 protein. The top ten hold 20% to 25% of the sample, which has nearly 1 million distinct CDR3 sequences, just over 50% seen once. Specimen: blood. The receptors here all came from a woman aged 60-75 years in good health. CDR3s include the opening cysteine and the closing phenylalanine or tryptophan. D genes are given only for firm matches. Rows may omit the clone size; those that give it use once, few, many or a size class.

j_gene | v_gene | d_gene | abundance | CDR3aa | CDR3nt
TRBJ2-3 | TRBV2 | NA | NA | CASSKERKDTDTQYF | TGTGCCAGCAGTAAGGAGCGGAAGGACACAGATACGCAGTATTTT
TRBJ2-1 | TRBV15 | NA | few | CATSRDRGRNEQFF | TGTGCCACCAGCAGAGATAGGGGAAGGAATGAGCAGTTCTTC
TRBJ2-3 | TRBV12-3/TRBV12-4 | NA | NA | CASSGGAIRATQYF | TGTGCCAGCAGTGGGGGAGCAATTAGAGCTACGCAGTATTTT
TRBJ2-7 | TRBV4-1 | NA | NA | CASSPISGSYEQYF | TGCGCCAGCAGCCCAATTAGCGGCTCCTACGAGCAGTACTTC
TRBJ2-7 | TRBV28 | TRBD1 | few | CASSAGTVLYEQYF | TGTGCCAGCAGTGCCGGGACAGTATTGTACGAGCAGTACTTC
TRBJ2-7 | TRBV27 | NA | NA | CDNKGQIFHEQYF | TGTGACAACAAAGGACAGATTTTCCACGAGCAGTACTTC
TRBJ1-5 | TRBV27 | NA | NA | CASSVGYNQPQHF | TGTGCCAGCAGTGTGGGCTATAATCAGCCCCAGCATTTT
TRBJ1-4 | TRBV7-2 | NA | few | CASSFSGGRRSNEKLFF | TGTGCCAGCAGCTTCTCGGGGGGCCGGAGGTCTAATGAAAAACTGTTTTTT
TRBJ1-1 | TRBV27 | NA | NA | CASSSPMANTEAFF | TGTGCCAGCAGTTCGCCGATGGCGAACACTGAAGCTTTCTTT
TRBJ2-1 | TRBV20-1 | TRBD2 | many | CSAHKSGGSYNEQFF | TGCAGTGCCCATAAGTCGGGAGGTTCCTACAATGAGCAGTTCTTC
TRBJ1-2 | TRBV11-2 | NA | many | CASSPTRPSQHINYGYTF | TGTGCCAGCAGCCCCACAAGGCCTTCGCAACACATTAACTATGGCTACACCTTC
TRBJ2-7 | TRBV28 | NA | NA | CATKAYEQYF | TGTGCCACCAAAGCTTACGAGCAGTACTTC
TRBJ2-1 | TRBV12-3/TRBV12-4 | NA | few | CASRLGRDNEQFF | TGTGCCAGCAGACTTGGGAGAGACAATGAGCAGTTCTTC
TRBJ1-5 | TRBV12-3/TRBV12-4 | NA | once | CASASSDSPNWPQHF | TGTGCCAGCGCAAGCTCGGACAGTCCTAATTGGCCCCAGCATTTT
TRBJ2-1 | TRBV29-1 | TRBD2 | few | CSVQLADSYNEQFF | TGCAGCGTGCAACTAGCGGACTCCTACAATGAGCAGTTCTTC
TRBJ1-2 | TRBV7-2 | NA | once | CASSPNSITENYGYTF | TGTGCCAGCAGCCCCAACTCAATTACAGAAAACTATGGCTACACCTTC
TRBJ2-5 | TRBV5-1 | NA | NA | CASSSRDGYQETQYF | TGCGCCAGCAGCTCACGGGACGGATACCAAGAGACCCAGTACTTC
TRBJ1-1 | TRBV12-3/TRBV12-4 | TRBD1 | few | CASSTPRDRNTEAFF | TGTGCCAGCAGTACCCCCCGGGACAGGAACACTGAAGCTTTCTTT
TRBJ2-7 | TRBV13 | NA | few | CASSSSYSYEQYF | TGTGCCAGCAGCTCCTCCTACTCCTACGAGCAGTACTTC
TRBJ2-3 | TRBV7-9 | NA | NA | CASSLLGGGSRTDTQYF | TGTGCCAGCAGCTTACTTGGTGGAGGGAGTCGCACAGATACGCAGTATTTT
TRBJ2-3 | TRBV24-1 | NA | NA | CATSDSYTWDTQYF | TGTGCCACCAGTGATTCGTATACTTGGGATACGCAGTATTTT
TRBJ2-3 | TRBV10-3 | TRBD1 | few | CAIRDGTGRTDTQYF | TGTGCCATCAGAGACGGGACAGGGAGGACAGATACGCAGTATTTT
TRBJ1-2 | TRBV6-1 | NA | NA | CASSEWDTLNYGYTF | TGTGCCAGCAGTGAGTGGGACACTCTCAACTATGGCTACACCTTC
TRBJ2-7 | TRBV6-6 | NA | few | CASSLSGTGFYEQYF | TGTGCCAGCAGTCTATCCGGGACGGGCTTCTACGAGCAGTACTTC
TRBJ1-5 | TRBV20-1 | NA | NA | CTARTGLDQPQHF | TGCACCGCAAGAACAGGTTTGGATCAGCCCCAGCATTTT
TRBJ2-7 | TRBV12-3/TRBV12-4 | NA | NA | CASSDSWNYEQYF | TGTGCCAGCAGTGACTCGTGGAACTACGAGCAGTACTTC
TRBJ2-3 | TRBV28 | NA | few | CASKAPGGADTQYF | TGTGCCAGCAAGGCCCCCGGGGGCGCAGATACGCAGTATTTT
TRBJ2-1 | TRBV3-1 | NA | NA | CASSQAEEGYWNEQFF | TGTGCCAGCAGCCAAGCCGAGGAGGGTTATTGGAATGAGCAGTTCTTC
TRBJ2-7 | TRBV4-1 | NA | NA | CASSHWQGYEQYF | TGCGCCAGCAGCCATTGGCAGGGCTACGAGCAGTACTTC